Sequencing of this T cell receptor beta chain was carried out in a study of cytomegalovirus exposure and HLA in healthy donors. Study-level information: The 90 to 150 validation repertoires, a later analysis reported, used the same platform as the 600 to 850 repertoires from the first cohort.

The data were produced by immunoSEQ multiplex PCR, yet TCRdb's version contains in-frame clones alone and is incomplete. The sample lists a few hundred thousand clones; more than 80% were seen once. The CDR3 length is 16 residues. V dropped 3 bases and J dropped 0 bases, with 14 bases sitting between them. Per the germline V gene, CDR1 is LNHDA and CDR2 is SQIVND (reference sequence). A word on this clone: Its cognate antigen is unknown.

The study's findings and limits: The authors confirmed in vitro that a few CMV-associated chains were specific for CMV antigens.

The chain combines TRBV19 with TRBJ2-5, with D perhaps matching TRBD2 (6 bases). Sequencing was done on a sample of PBMCs. The clonotype was recovered from a woman between 18 and 29 years old in good health and CMV-seronegative. Here the CDR3 DNA reads TGTGCCAGTAGTATTATGGCGGGGCACTACCAAGAGACCCAGTACTTC. Protein product: CASSIMAGHYQETQYF.